This record looks at one T cell receptor (beta chain) sequence and its context. Only one count was recorded for this clonotype. Its antigen is still unknown. No base-level quality is on record; no much larger clone is a single base apart. One read is thin evidence. CDR1 and CDR2 (SQVTM, ANQGSEA) derive from the germline V gene. Relative to germline, V is 7 bases shorter and J is 4 bases shorter, with 19 bases between their ends. The CDR3 runs 14 residues from the cysteine to the phenylalanine. The read is trimmed to its CDR3 DNA, 42 bases read in frame from base 1. RNA was extracted using the RNeasy kit, and about 0.45 to 1 microgram was reverse transcribed with random hexamers. The immunoSEQ multiplex PCR assay, covering 54 Vbeta and 13 Jbeta segments, was used to amplify TCR beta CDR3 regions. PCR amplification bias was corrected using a synthetic template baseline for primer optimization and computational correction. The original pipeline was this. Reads were assigned to V, D and J genes according to IMGT and analyzed in immunoSEQ Analyzer, with only productive sequences retained. Clonality was calculated as one minus the Shannon entropy normalized by log2 of the number of productive unique sequences. For each patient and control, public and private clones were evaluated within the 100 most prevalent clones. A clone was defined as Susac-specific if it was absent from the healthy and MS cohorts, from more than 850 published viral clones and from other ImmuneACCESS disease sequences. Through fastp at Q25 and MiXCR, TCRdb rebuilt clones from the public reads, retaining in-frame beta chains. Records with the same CDR3 protein are collapsed into one entry carrying the most frequent genes and DNA. TCRdb's processing, not the authors', yielded these V and J calls. The sample has about 300,000 distinct CDR3 sequences on record, almost 85% of them singletons. The top ten clones comprise roughly 0.21% of the sample.

Peripheral blood CD8+ and CD4+ T cells from healthy donors, Susac syndrome patients and multiple sclerosis patients were profiled using high-throughput TCR beta sequencing. Treatment-naive patients with stable or active relapsing-remitting disease fulfilling revised McDonald criteria were used as multiple sclerosis controls. Bulk CD8+ and CD4+ T cells were purified by magnetic negative isolation, while CD8+ TEMRA cells were enriched using FACS. Blood was collected in EDTA tubes and processed within 24 hours, with PBMCs isolated through density gradient centrifugation. PBMCs intended for TCR sequencing were frozen in liquid nitrogen and were later thawed in a 37 degrees C water bath. The sorted or isolated CD4+, CD8+ and CD8+ TEMRA cells had a purity of 90% or higher. This sample is drawn from a study of CD8 T cells in Susac syndrome (dated by TCRdb to the late 2010s). Study-level background: Whether CD8+ T cell activation and differentiation in Susac syndrome was antigen driven was tested using repertoire sequencing. The study compared CD8+ T cell repertoire clonality among 12 healthy donors, roughly 14 Susac syndrome patients and about 16 multiple sclerosis patients.

Overall results and qualifications from the work: The number of individuals in the TCR sequencing and HLA analysis was recognized as being relatively small.

This receptor was identified in a human donor with multiple sclerosis. The V gene is TRBV29-1 and the J gene is TRBJ1-1; the D segment cannot be called with confidence. Material: CD8+ T cells from PBMCs. The CDR3 reads CSAVDGPSGTEAFF. Here is the DNA: TGCAGCGCTGTGGACGGGCCTTCAGGCACTGAAGCTTTCTTT.